These 25 T cell receptor beta chains came from one sample sequenced in a study of identical twins listed by TCRdb under 2016. To prepare the library, 5' RACE was applied. The sample was run on an Illumina HiSeq 2000. Clones were called with MiXCR by TCRdb after fastp trimmed the public reads at Q25, and only in-frame beta chains were retained. Each record represents a unique CDR3 protein, reported with the most common genes and DNA among its rows. This sample lists 1.5 million to 2 million distinct CDR3 sequences; less than 40% were detected once. More than 0.25% of the sample is held by the ten biggest clonotypes. The sample taken for sequencing was cord blood. These receptors originate from a newborn girl in good health.

About this clonotype: One base away lies a much larger clone, so this may be a sequencing read error. This chain connects TRBV13 to TRBJ2-1; D is undetermined. Trimming removed 1 base from V and 6 bases from J, with 13 bases in between. The CDR3 loop spans 15 amino acids. The germline V gene encodes CDR1 PRHDT and CDR2 FYEKMQ (reference sequence). CDR3 DNA sequence: TGTGCCAGCAGCTTAGTGGGGAAGAGTGCCAATGAGCAGTTCTTC. It is translated as CASSLVGKSANEQFF.

V gene TRBV6-2 or TRBV6-3 combines with J gene TRBJ2-7, with 7 positions matching TRBD2. Per the germline V gene, CDR1 is MNHEY and CDR2 is SVGEGT. This CDR3 is 15 amino acids long. After removal of 7 bases from V and 7 bases from J, the junction contained 16 bases not matched to a gene. The CDR3 DNA reads as TGTGCCAGCACCATGCTACAGACTAGCTACAATGAGCAGTACTTC. Protein product: CASTMLQTSYNEQYF.

This clonotype occurred a few times. V usage is TRBV25-1 and J usage is TRBJ2-7, with no clear D. The CDR3 covers 12 residues. Trimming left V 6 bases short and J 2 bases short, with 8 bases between. CDR1 MGHDK and CDR2 SYGVNS come from the germline V gene. CDR3 loop: CASRKNTYEQYF. Here the CDR3 DNA reads TGTGCCAGCAGAAAAAACACCTACGAGCAGTACTTC.

The chain carries TRBV5-1 and TRBJ2-1; D is unresolved. Per the germline V gene, CDR1 is SGHRS and CDR2 is YFSETQ. The CDR3 is 15 residues long. Trimming left V 0 bases short and J 2 bases short, with 9 bases between. The CDR3 sequence: CASSLAGPAYNEQFF. The CDR3 DNA is TGCGCCAGCAGCTTGGCCGGACCCGCCTACAATGAGCAGTTCTTC.

This clonotype was picked up a small number of times. The chain recombines TRBV20-1 with TRBJ1-2; no firm D call. CDR1 is DFQATT and CDR2 is SNEGSKA in the germline V gene (reference sequence). Trimming took 0 bases from V and 7 from J, leaving 9 bases between them. This CDR3 region has 12 residues. The CDR3: CSAREAWSGYTF. The CDR3 DNA follows: TGCAGTGCTAGAGAGGCATGGAGTGGCTACACCTTC.

This clonotype was picked up a small number of times. The chain employs TRBV29-1 and TRBJ1-1, with unresolved D. The CDR3 runs 15 residues. V was clipped by 7 bases and J by 7 bases, with 25 bases between them. CDR1 and CDR2 from the germline V gene are SQVTM and ANQGSEA. The DNA for the CDR3 is TGCAGCGCCTCTCTTCGCGGATGGGGTTGGAGTGAAGCTTTCTTT. Protein: CSASLRGWGWSEAFF.

The chain carries TRBV20-1 and TRBJ1-4, with D possibly being TRBD1 (5 bases). The ends were cut back, 5 bases at V and 4 bases at J, with 14 bases in the middle. The CDR3 covers 14 residues. From germline, CDR1 is DFQATT and CDR2 SNEGSKA (reference sequence). The CDR3 sequence is CSALERTLNEKLFF. In nucleotides, the CDR3 is TGCAGTGCTCTAGAACGGACACTTAATGAAAAACTGTTTTTT.

This clonotype was seen a few times. The chain links TRBV20-1 to TRBJ1-5, with 9 nucleotides matching TRBD1. Trimming removed 0 bases from V and 6 bases from J; junction bases left unmatched: 3. CDR3 length equals 14 residues. Germline V gene sequence: CDR1 DFQATT, CDR2 SNEGSKA (reference sequence). CDR3 coding DNA: TGCAGTGCTAGAGAGGGACAGGGCTTTCAGCCCCAGCATTTT. Translating gives CSAREGQGFQPQHF.

The chain carries TRBV6-6 and TRBJ2-5; D is perhaps TRBD2 (6 bases). Deletions cut 7 bases from V and 5 bases from J, with 14 bases between. The CDR3 totals 13 residues. The germline gives CDR1 MNHNY, CDR2 SVGAGI (reference sequence). As DNA, the CDR3 is TGTGCCAGCAACCCGACTAGACAGGAGACCCAGTACTTC. Amino acids: CASNPTRQETQYF.

This clonotype was detected only a few times. CDR3 in amino acids: CASRADGSNEKLFF. CDR3 DNA sequence: TGTGCCAGCAGGGCGGACGGCTCTAATGAAAAACTGTTTTTT. The gene calls are TRBV27 and TRBJ1-4; the D is unclear. Germline lookup yields CDR1 MNHEY and CDR2 SMNVEV (reference sequence). Trimming took off 6 bases at V and 3 bases at J, with 11 bases between the two ends. CDR3 length: 14 amino acids.

Concerning this clonotype: An end of the junction differs from the germline gene, which may be a read error. This chain uses TRBV5-1 with TRBJ2-3; no clear D gene. Germline V gene data show CDR1 as SGHRS and CDR2 as YFSETQ. The CDR3 runs to 17 residues. The CDR3 sequence: CASSAGRITTFTDTHYF. CDR3 coding DNA: TGCGCCAGCAGCGCAGGCAGAATAACGACTTTCACAGATACGCACTATTTT.

The V call is TRBV6-5, the J call TRBJ1-1; D remains ambiguous. Germline loops: CDR1 MNHEY, CDR2 SVGAGI. This CDR3 has 16 amino acids. V was pared by 0 bases and J by 1 base, with 12 bases between. The CDR3 loop is CASSYSGYKGNTEAFF. The CDR3 DNA is TGTGCCAGCAGTTACTCGGGGTACAAGGGGAACACTGAAGCTTTCTTT.

This clonotype appeared many times. The chain links TRBV24-1 to TRBJ2-7, with D maybe TRBD2 (6 bases). The CDR3 length is 15 residues. The germline V gene has CDR1 KGHDR and CDR2 SFDVKD. The V end lost 5 bases, the J end lost 4 bases, and 17 bases lay between the germline ends. The CDR3 loop reads CATSVHGTPSYEQYF. CDR3 sequence (DNA): TGTGCCACCAGTGTCCACGGGACTCCTTCTTACGAGCAGTACTTC.

The chain uses TRBV9 and TRBJ2-1; 8 bases align to TRBD2. V dropped 9 bases and J dropped 0; count of bases not matched to a gene: 5. This CDR3 region has 14 residues. Germline V gene sequence: CDR1 SGDLS, CDR2 YYNGEE. The CDR3 is CANKRGSSYNEQFF. The CDR3 DNA reads as TGTGCCAATAAGCGGGGGAGCTCCTACAATGAGCAGTTCTTC.

This clonotype appeared a few times. The chain uses TRBV10-3 and TRBJ2-1; TRBD2 aligns across 10 bases. The DNA matches TRBJ2-7 better at its end, which makes the J call doubtful. Per the germline V gene, CDR1 is ENHRY and CDR2 is SYGVKD. The CDR3 length is 13 residues. CDR3 loop: CAIQGLADNEQYF. CDR3 nucleotide sequence: TGTGCCATTCAAGGACTAGCGGACAATGAGCAGTACTTC.

This clonotype occurred many times. The J gene is TRBJ2-4, the V gene TRBV20-1, with 8 bases that match TRBD1. The CDR3 has 15 amino acids. V was clipped by 0 bases and J by 9 bases; unmatched bases: 10. Germline values: CDR1 DFQATT, CDR2 SNEGSKA (reference sequence). The CDR3 loop is CSARDYRDRTTIQYF. As DNA, the CDR3 is TGCAGTGCTAGAGATTACCGGGACAGGACTACCATTCAGTACTTC.

On this clonotype itself: One junction end disagrees with the germline gene, perhaps due to a read error. The rearrangement links TRBV5-1 to TRBJ2-1; D unclear. There are 16 residues in the CDR3. Germline CDR1 reads SGHRS; CDR2 reads YFSETQ. CDR3 in DNA: TGCGCCAGCAGCCTCAAGGGCGCGGAAACTTACAATGGGCAGTTCTTC. Protein product: CASSLKGAETYNGQFF.

This clonotype was seen only a few times. This chain uses TRBV20-1 with TRBJ1-2, with 8 bases aligning to TRBD1. Germline CDR1 is DFQATT and CDR2 is SNEGSKA (reference sequence). Losses at the gene ends were 0 bases for V and 6 bases for J; bases not matched to a gene: 27. The CDR3 sequence is 21 residues long. The CDR3 nucleotides are TGCAGTGCTAGAGATTCGGCTAGGGACAGGCACCGAGGTCCTATCGGGGATGGCTACACCTTC. Residues: CSARDSARDRHRGPIGDGYTF.

This chain uses TRBV7-2 with TRBJ2-1; a possible D gene is TRBD1 (5 bases). Trimming left V 0 bases short and J 2 bases short, with 29 bases between. Germline V gene data show CDR1 as SGHTA and CDR2 as FQGNSA. This CDR3 contains 22 residues. CDR3 amino acids: CASSLAARTYLSAKGTYNEQFF. In nucleotides, the CDR3 is TGTGCCAGCAGCTTAGCGGCCAGGACATACCTTTCCGCCAAAGGGACCTACAATGAGCAGTTCTTC.

The rearrangement uses TRBV20-1 and TRBJ1-6, with TRBD1 as a possible D gene (6 bases). This CDR3 is 17 amino acids long. V lost 2 bases to trimming and J lost 0 bases, with 14 bases between them. Germline V lookup: CDR1 DFQATT, CDR2 SNEGSKA (reference sequence). The CDR3, as DNA: TGCAGTGCTAGACGGGGGCCCCTTAGCTCCTATAATTCACCCCTCCACTTT. Protein product: CSARRGPLSSYNSPLHF.

This clonotype was seen many times. V and J are TRBV4-2 and TRBJ2-7; D not certain. CDR3 length: 15 amino acids. Germline-derived CDR1 and CDR2 are LGHNA and YNFKEQ. Trimming left V 7 bases short and J 1 base short, with 17 bases between. For the CDR3, the DNA is TGTGCCAGCAACCAGGCGGTCCGACCTTCCTACGAGCAGTACTTC. Its protein product is CASNQAVRPSYEQYF.

This clonotype was seen a handful of times. The CDR3 nucleotides are TGCAGTGCCAGGAAGGACCGGGGGGAACGTGATACGCAGTATTTT. Translating gives CSARKDRGERDTQYF. This sequence joins TRBV20-1 and TRBJ2-3, with TRBD2 matching 7 bases. Per the germline V gene, CDR1 is DFQATT and CDR2 is SNEGSKA (reference sequence). J gave up 6 bases and V 6 bases, and 15 bases lay outside the gene matches. The CDR3 covers 15 residues.

This clonotype was observed a single time. V and J are TRBV5-1 and TRBJ2-3; D perhaps matches TRBD2 (5 bases). The germline V gene has CDR1 SGHRS and CDR2 YFSETQ. The CDR3 length is 14 residues. V lost 4 bases and J lost 2, with 11 bases in between. The DNA for the CDR3 is TGCGCCAGCAGCACGGGCGGGCCCACAGATACGCAGTATTTT. This translates into CASSTGGPTDTQYF.

The chain carries TRBV5-1 and TRBJ2-5; D is uncertain. The CDR3 loop spans 14 amino acids. CDR1 and CDR2 from the germline V gene are SGHRS and YFSETQ. Trimming took 4 bases from V and 5 from J, leaving 15 bases between them. In DNA form, the CDR3 reads TGCGCCAGCAGCCTAAAAAACAATATGGAGACCCAGTACTTC. Its translation is CASSLKNNMETQYF.

This clonotype was counted many times. At one of its ends the junction is not consistent with the germline gene, which may arise from a read error. V usage is TRBV7-2 and J usage is TRBJ1-4; 7 nucleotides match TRBD1. The CDR3 spans 15 residues. The germline V gene encodes CDR1 SGHTA and CDR2 FQGNSA. The CDR3 coding sequence is TGCGCCAGCAGCTTTGACAGGGCAACTAATGAAAAACTGTTTTTT. Translated, it gives CASSFDRATNEKLFF.